The 32 T cell receptor beta chains below all came from one sample that was sequenced in a study of patients and donors after allogeneic stem cell transplantation. TCRdb re-called the RT-PCR reads with MiXCR, one entry per CDR3 protein. The sample includes 200,000 to 250,000 distinct CDR3 sequences, approximately 14% of them seen just once. The specimen sequenced was blood, either unsorted or a sorted T cell fraction (not recorded which). The receptors were gathered from a human donor who was either an allogeneic HSCT recipient or a stem cell or donor lymphocyte infusion donor (not recorded which). It is not recorded whose cells these are; they may come from a transplant donor.

This clonotype has just a few counts. The chain has TRBV6-6 and TRBJ2-1, with TRBD1 identical over 8 bases. V shed 8 bases and J 6 bases; nucleotides not matched to a gene: 3. Germline CDR1 MNHNY, CDR2 SVGAGI (reference sequence). This CDR3 is built from 12 residues. The CDR3 loop is CASSDRGNEQFF. In nucleotides, the CDR3 is TGTGCCAGCTCTGACAGGGGCAATGAGCAGTTCTTC.

A note on this clonotype: The junction differs from germline at one of its ends, possibly a read error. The chain combines TRBV7-8 with TRBJ2-7; maybe TRBD1 (5 bases). The CDR3 spans 14 residues. CDR1 and CDR2 (germline): SGHVS, FQNEAQ. CDR3 protein: CASGLGSGFGEQYF. CDR3 coding DNA: TGTGCCAGCGGCTTAGGATCAGGGTTCGGCGAGCAGTACTTC.

By its share, this clonotype is medium-sized. This chain links TRBV10-3 with TRBJ2-3, with D maybe TRBD2 (5 bases). The CDR3 consists of 14 residues. Looked up from germline, CDR1 is ENHRY and CDR2 is SYGVKD. Trimming shortened V by 3 bases and J by 3 bases, and 10 bases separated the two germline ends. The CDR3 sequence is CAISDSGGTDTQYF. Here the CDR3 DNA reads TGTGCCATCAGTGACAGTGGAGGTACAGATACGCAGTATTTT.

DNA of the CDR3: TGTGCCAGCTCACCACGACAACCGAACACTGAAGCTTTCTTT. This sequence encodes CASSPRQPNTEAFF. This sequence joins TRBV18 and TRBJ1-1; D not resolved. Germline V gene lookup returns CDR1 KGHSH and CDR2 LQKENI. This CDR3 is 14 amino acids long. Between the trimmed V and J ends, which lost 1 base and 1 base, there was a span of 7 bases.

The rearrangement joins TRBV7-9 to TRBJ2-3; 9 bases fit TRBD1. V dropped 4 bases and J dropped 13; count of bases not matched to a gene: 12. The CDR3 consists of 14 residues. Germline V CDR1 and CDR2: SEHNR, FQNEAQ (reference sequence). The CDR3 DNA reads TGTGCCAGCAGCTCCGGGACAGGGTGGATCGGAGAGTATTTT. Protein sequence: CASSSGTGWIGEYF.

The rearrangement joins TRBV24-1 to TRBJ2-1, with no clear D. V was clipped by 2 bases and J by 2 bases, with 9 bases between them. This CDR3 contains 15 residues. Per the germline V gene, CDR1 is KGHDR and CDR2 is SFDVKD. CDR3 nucleotides: TGTGCCACCAGTGATTCGGGCAGAGCCTACAATGAGCAGTTCTTC. It specifies CATSDSGRAYNEQFF.

This rearrangement joins TRBV19 to TRBJ1-2; 7 bases align to TRBD1. This CDR3 comprises 14 residues. The germline V gene encodes CDR1 LNHDA and CDR2 SQIVND (reference sequence). Trimming removed 6 bases from V and 10 bases from J; junction bases left unmatched: 14. CDR3 sequence: CASSHRGGSEIYTF. CDR3 in DNA: TGTGCCAGTAGCCACAGGGGAGGGTCCGAGATCTACACCTTC.

V and J are TRBV5-1 and TRBJ1-1; 7 nucleotides line up with TRBD1. The V segment lost 5 bases and the J segment 0 bases; nucleotides outside the gene matches: 7. Germline CDR1 is SGHRS and CDR2 is YFSETQ. The CDR3 loop spans 15 amino acids. CDR3 sequence: CASRPGQDLNTEAFF. The CDR3 region has the DNA TGCGCCAGCAGGCCTGGACAGGACTTGAACACTGAAGCTTTCTTT.

This clonotype appeared once. The J gene is TRBJ2-6, the V gene TRBV15, with D possibly being TRBD2 (6 bases). The V gene's germline CDR1 is LNHNV and CDR2 YYDKDF (reference sequence). Trimming pared 1 base from V and 0 bases from J, leaving 7 bases between. The CDR3 has 16 residues. The CDR3 here is CATSRAGGSGANVLTF. The CDR3 region has the DNA TGTGCCACCAGCAGAGCCGGGGGCTCTGGGGCCAACGTCCTGACTTTC.

This chain connects TRBV9 to TRBJ1-1; possible D gene TRBD1, 5 bases. The ends were cut back, 0 bases at V and 3 bases at J, with 15 bases in the middle. Germline V gene sequence: CDR1 SGDLS, CDR2 YYNGEE. The CDR3 runs 16 residues. The CDR3 reads CASSVAIIGTYTEAFF. The CDR3 coding sequence is TGTGCCAGCAGCGTAGCTATAATTGGGACCTACACTGAAGCTTTCTTT. Looking up the rest from reference TRBV9 and TRBJ1-1 gives the full variable domain: DSGVTQTPKHLITATGQRVTLRCSPRSGDLSVYWYQQSLDQGLQFLIQYYNGEERAKGNILERFSAQQFPDLHSELNLSSLELGDSALYFCASSVAIIGTYTEAFFGQGTRLTVV.

This clonotype was counted only a few times. The J gene is TRBJ2-1, the V gene TRBV3-1; 7 bases are a match to TRBD1. The V and J ends lost 3 bases and 4 bases, in that order; junction bases with no gene match: 3. Germline loops: CDR1 LGHDT, CDR2 YNNKEL (reference sequence). The CDR3 is 14 amino acids. CDR3 bases: TGTGCCAGCAGCCATGGACAGGCATACAATGAGCAGTTCTTC. Its protein product is CASSHGQAYNEQFF.

The chain joins TRBV6-1 to TRBJ1-4, with 8 bases identical to TRBD1. V dropped 6 bases and J dropped 5; count of bases not matched to a gene: 2. CDR1 and CDR2 from the germline V gene are MNHNS and SASEGT. The CDR3 consists of 13 residues. The chain's CDR3 is CASSWTGNEKLFF. CDR3 bases: TGTGCCAGCAGCTGGACAGGGAATGAAAAACTGTTTTTT.

The table lists this clonotype with a few counts. The CDR3, as DNA: TGCGCCAGCAGCCAAGAGGCCAGGGGTTATGCAGATACGCAGTATTTT. Amino acid sequence: CASSQEARGYADTQYF. The chain recombines TRBV4-3 with TRBJ2-3; D is possibly TRBD1 (6 bases). Trimming took off 0 bases at V and 4 bases at J, with 14 bases between the two ends. CDR1 and CDR2 from the germline V gene are LGHNA and YSLEER. This CDR3 has 16 residues.

This clonotype has just a few counts. In DNA form, the CDR3 reads TGTGCCAGCAAGCGGGTCCCGCGCGGCTACACCTTC. Its protein is CASKRVPRGYTF. The chain joins TRBV2 to TRBJ1-2; D unclear. Germline assignment: CDR1 SNHLY and CDR2 FYNNEI. Between the trimmed V and J ends, which lost 7 bases and 8 bases, there was a span of 14 bases. The CDR3 is made up of 12 amino acids.

This clonotype appeared a few times. This chain uses TRBV20-1 with TRBJ2-6, with unresolved D. Per germline, CDR1 DFQATT and CDR2 SNEGSKA (reference sequence). V shed 5 bases and J shed 0 bases, with 8 bases lying between them. The CDR3 has 14 amino acids. The CDR3 coding sequence is TGCAGTGCTGAAGCGAGCTCTGGGGCCAACGTCCTGACTTTC. Encoded protein: CSAEASSGANVLTF.

The chain links TRBV5-1 to TRBJ2-7, with TRBD2 matching over 10 bases. The V segment lost 3 bases and the J segment 3 bases; nucleotides outside the gene matches: 3. Germline CDR1 reads SGHRS; CDR2 reads YFSETQ. The CDR3 is 14 amino acids. DNA for the CDR3: TGCGCCAGCAGCTCCAGGACTAGCGGCTACGAGCAGTACTTC. It specifies CASSSRTSGYEQYF. The variable domain in full, completed from reference TRBV5-1 and TRBJ2-7, reads KAGVTQTPRYLIKTRGQQVTLSCSPISGHRSVSWYQQTPGQGLQFLFEYFSETQRNKGNFPGRFSGRQFSNSRSEMNVSTLELGDSALYLCASSSRTSGYEQYFGPGTRLTVT.

Ten or more counts support this clonotype. The chain couples TRBV29-1 to TRBJ2-3, with D possibly matching TRBD1 (6 bases). The CDR3 is made up of 16 amino acids. Germline CDR1 and CDR2: SQVTM and ANQGSEA. V lost 4 bases, J lost 0 bases, and 17 bases lay in between. The CDR3 protein is CSVVPLRTVSTDTQYF. The CDR3 DNA is TGCAGCGTTGTTCCTTTGAGGACAGTCAGCACAGATACGCAGTATTTT.

This clonotype appeared a few times. V gene TRBV12-3 or TRBV12-4 combines with J gene TRBJ2-3; D gene unclear. Trimming took 4 bases from V and 7 from J, leaving 9 bases between them. The CDR3 length is 12 residues. This CDR3 reads CASSSQQNTQYF. CDR3 in DNA: TGTGCCAGCAGTTCTCAGCAGAATACGCAGTATTTT.

The gene calls are TRBV6-5 and TRBJ2-1; TRBD1 might be the D (5 bases). The CDR3 extends over 16 amino acids. Germline V CDR1 and CDR2: MNHEY, SVGAGI. V was trimmed by 0 bases and J by 7 bases, leaving 16 bases between them. CDR3 DNA: TGTGCCAGCAGTTACTCGAGTGGGGCAGGGTTGAATGAGCAGTTCTTC. Translating it yields CASSYSSGAGLNEQFF.

The genes are TRBV6-6 and TRBJ1-5, with TRBD1 matching over 7 bases. After removal of 6 bases from V and 7 bases from J, the junction contained 3 bases not matched to a gene. This CDR3 is built from 12 residues. CDR1 and CDR2 (germline): MNHNY, SVGAGI (reference sequence). The CDR3 DNA is TGTGCCAGCAGCGGACAGGTCCAGCCCCAGCATTTT. As protein: CASSGQVQPQHF.

This clonotype was picked up many times. This CDR3 reads CASSDRNTEAFF. The CDR3 region has the DNA TGTGCCAGCAGCGACAGGAACACTGAAGCTTTCTTT. This rearrangement joins TRBV16 to TRBJ1-1; D may be TRBD1 (5 bases). Germline values: CDR1 KGHSY, CDR2 FQNENV. V was trimmed by 5 bases and J by 1 base, leaving 5 bases between them. This CDR3 has 12 amino acids.

This sequence joins TRBV20-1 and TRBJ1-6, with D perhaps TRBD1 (6 bases). CDR1 is DFQATT and CDR2 is SNEGSKA in the germline V gene (reference sequence). V shed 1 base and J shed 9 bases, with 16 bases lying between them. The CDR3 length is 15 residues. The CDR3 reads CSARGRRGDGSPLHF. In nucleotides, the CDR3 is TGCAGTGCTAGAGGGCGGAGGGGGGATGGTTCACCCCTCCACTTT.

This clonotype was seen a handful of times. V is TRBV4-1 and J is TRBJ1-2; 8 positions agree with TRBD1. CDR1 MGHRA and CDR2 YSYEKL come from the germline V gene. The CDR3 is made up of 17 amino acids. After removal of 4 bases from V and 7 bases from J, the junction contained 17 bases not matched to a gene. This CDR3 reads CASSPKRLDRGKSGYTF. CDR3 sequence (DNA): TGCGCCAGCAGCCCAAAACGCCTTGACAGGGGAAAGAGTGGCTACACCTTC.

The chain joins TRBV6-1 to TRBJ1-2; TRBD1 matches 8 bases. Germline CDR1 MNHNS, CDR2 SASEGT. The CDR3 has 14 residues. The junction had 10 bases not matched to a gene; V was cut back by 5 bases and J by 8 bases. CDR3 in amino acids: CASSQDRGYGGYTF. CDR3 bases: TGTGCCAGCAGTCAAGACAGGGGTTATGGGGGCTACACCTTC.

This clonotype has a handful of counts. The genes are TRBV6-1 and TRBJ1-2, with D perhaps matching TRBD1 (6 bases). Germline V gene sequence: CDR1 MNHNS, CDR2 SASEGT. V gave up 6 bases and J gave up 3 bases, with 20 bases separating them. The CDR3 has 16 residues. CDR3 sequence (DNA): TGTGCCAGCAGCCCTAAGGACAGCCTCTGGGACTATGGCTACACCTTC. Protein: CASSPKDSLWDYGYTF.

In this sample, this clonotype turned up many times. The chain has TRBV6-2 or TRBV6-3 and TRBJ2-2; 8 nucleotides match TRBD2. J was trimmed by 6 bases and V by 5 bases; bases with no gene match: 11. The CDR3 extends over 16 amino acids. Germline V gene data show CDR1 as MNHEY and CDR2 as SVGEGT. The CDR3 DNA sequence: TGTGCCAGCAGTCGATCCGGGACTAGTTTAGCCGGGGAGCTGTTTTTT. It codes for CASSRSGTSLAGELFF.

This clonotype was counted only a few times. The chain joins TRBV5-1 to TRBJ2-7, with D maybe TRBD2 (5 bases). The CDR3 has 13 residues. The V gene's germline CDR1 is SGHRS and CDR2 YFSETQ. V was cut by 0 bases and J by 6 bases, with 10 bases left in between. CDR3 loop: CASSLGGISEQYF. In DNA, the CDR3 is TGCGCCAGCAGCTTGGGAGGGATTAGCGAGCAGTACTTC. The variable domain in full, completed from reference TRBV5-1 and TRBJ2-7, reads KAGVTQTPRYLIKTRGQQVTLSCSPISGHRSVSWYQQTPGQGLQFLFEYFSETQRNKGNFPGRFSGRQFSNSRSEMNVSTLELGDSALYLCASSLGGISEQYFGPGTRLTVT.

In regard to this clonotype: Since a much larger clone is just one base distant, this may be a read error. The conserved closing phenylalanine or tryptophan is absent in this CDR3, likely reflecting a read error. V gene TRBV12-3 or TRBV12-4 combines with J gene TRBJ1-1; D unresolved. The CDR3 spans 13 residues. V shed 2 bases and J shed 2 bases, with 6 bases lying between them. The CDR3 region is CASSLWENTEAFS. In DNA form, the CDR3 reads TGTGCCAGCAGTTTATGGGAAAACACTGAAGCTTTCTCT.

CDR3 residues: CARRFPGLGSEQYF. The CDR3 nucleotides are TGTGCCAGGCGATTCCCGGGACTAGGGAGTGAGCAGTACTTC. The gene calls are TRBV7-9 and TRBJ2-7; 8 nucleotides match TRBD2. The CDR3 length is 14 residues. V shed 9 bases, J shed 7 bases, and the junction held 14 bases outside the gene matches. Germline V gives CDR1 SEHNR, CDR2 FQNEAQ (reference sequence).

V usage is TRBV7-9 and J usage is TRBJ1-5; D not certain. Germline V gives CDR1 SEHNR, CDR2 FQNEAQ (reference sequence). V lost 4 bases to trimming and J lost 2 bases, with 9 bases between them. CDR3 length: 14 amino acids. CDR3 coding DNA: TGTGCCAGCAGCTCCCATTTAGGCAATCAGCCCCAGCATTTT. This encodes CASSSHLGNQPQHF.

This clonotype was seen ten or more times. The V call is TRBV6-1, the J call TRBJ2-7; 7 positions agree with TRBD1. The trim removed 6 bases at V and 5 bases at J, leaving 7 bases unmatched. The CDR3 extends over 13 amino acids. From germline, CDR1 is MNHNS and CDR2 SASEGT. The CDR3 is CASRVTGVNEQYF. As DNA, the CDR3 is TGTGCCAGCAGGGTCACAGGGGTAAACGAGCAGTACTTC.

This clonotype has more than one count but fewer than ten. An end of the junction does not agree with germline; a read error may underlie this. J is TRBJ2-7 and V is TRBV3-1; D perhaps matches TRBD2 (6 bases). CDR3 length: 13 residues. From germline, CDR1 is LGHDT and CDR2 YNNKEL (reference sequence). The chain's CDR3 is CASSQDSRRGRDF. The CDR3, as DNA: TGTGCCAGCAGCCAAGATTCCCGGCGGGGTCGGGACTTC.